This T cell receptor beta chain came from a study of metastatic and nonmetastatic thyroid tumors. TCRdb re-clonotyped the PCR reads via MiXCR. The sample has about 32,000 clones; about 33% are singletons. V was pared by 2 bases and J by 2 bases, with 2 bases of the junction left unmatched. The CDR3 has 14 residues. The germline gives CDR1 SGHRS, CDR2 YFSETQ. Nobody among the patients had been given any treatment before thyroid surgery. The origin of this receptor is a female donor with papillary thyroid cancer or a benign thyroid nodule (not recorded which). Some clones in this sample may be carry-over from other donors' samples. Sequencing was done on a sample of tumor tissue. The chain combines TRBV5-1 with TRBJ2-7, with 9 bases fitting TRBD1. CDR3 residues: CASSLQGAPYEQYF. The CDR3 DNA follows: TGCGCCAGCAGCTTACAGGGGGCCCCCTACGAGCAGTACTTC. The whole variable domain, filled in from reference TRBV5-1 and TRBJ2-7, reads KAGVTQTPRYLIKTRGQQVTLSCSPISGHRSVSWYQQTPGQGLQFLFEYFSETQRNKGNFPGRFSGRQFSNSRSEMNVSTLELGDSALYLCASSLQGAPYEQYFGPGTRLTVT.